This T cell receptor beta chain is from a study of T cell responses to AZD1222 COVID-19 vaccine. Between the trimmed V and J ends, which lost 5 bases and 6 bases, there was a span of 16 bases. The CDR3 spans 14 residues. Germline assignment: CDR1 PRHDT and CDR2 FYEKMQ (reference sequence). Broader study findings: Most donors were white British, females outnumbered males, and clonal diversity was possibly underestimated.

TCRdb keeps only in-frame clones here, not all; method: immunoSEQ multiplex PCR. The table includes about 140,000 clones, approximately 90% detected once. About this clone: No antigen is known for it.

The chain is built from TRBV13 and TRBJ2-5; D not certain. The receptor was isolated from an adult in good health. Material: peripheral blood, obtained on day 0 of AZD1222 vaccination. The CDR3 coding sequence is TGTGCCAGCAGCACCCCCGGTAGATTCCAGACCCAGTACTTC. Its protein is CASSTPGRFQTQYF.